This T cell receptor beta chain was recovered during a study of blood T cell repertoires in COVID-19. Looked up from germline, CDR1 is MNHEY and CDR2 is SMNVEV (reference sequence). Trimming took off 7 bases at V and 5 bases at J, with 13 bases between the two ends. The CDR3 sequence is 13 residues long. Authors' methods: From reference gene primer amplification, estimates of nucleated cell counts were derived. Profiled with immunoSEQ multiplex PCR; TCRdb holds only in-frame clones, not every one. V, J and clone size reflect that table, while D and trimming were determined from the DNA. The data contain 150,000 to 200,000 clones, 84% of them singletons.

This TCR was sampled from a woman in her seventies with COVID-19, enrolled during active disease. The sequencing input was peripheral blood. The chain joins TRBV27 to TRBJ2-3; D possibly corresponds to TRBD1 (5 bases). CDR3 protein: CASNRREEDTQYF. The CDR3 region has the DNA TGTGCCAGCAATCGCAGGGAAGAAGATACGCAGTATTTT.